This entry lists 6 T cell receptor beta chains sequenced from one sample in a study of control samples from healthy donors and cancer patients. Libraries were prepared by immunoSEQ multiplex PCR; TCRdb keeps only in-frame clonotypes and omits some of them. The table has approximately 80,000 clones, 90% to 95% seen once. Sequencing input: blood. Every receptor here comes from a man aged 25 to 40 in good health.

The CDR3 DNA is TGTGCCAGCAGCTTCCAAGCGGGAGTTCCCTCCAATGAGCAGTTCTTC. Its translation is CASSFQAGVPSNEQFF. The chain has TRBV7-6 and TRBJ2-1; TRBD2 matches at 8 bases. Trimming took 3 bases from V and 6 from J; bases not matched to a gene: 10. The CDR3 runs to 16 residues. Germline V gives CDR1 SGHVS, CDR2 FNYEAQ.

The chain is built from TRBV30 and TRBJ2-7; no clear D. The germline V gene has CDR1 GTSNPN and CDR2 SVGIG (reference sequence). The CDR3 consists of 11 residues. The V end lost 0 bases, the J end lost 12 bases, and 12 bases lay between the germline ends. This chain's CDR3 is CAWSVQLHRYF. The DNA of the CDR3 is TGTGCCTGGAGTGTCCAGCTCCACCGGTACTTC.

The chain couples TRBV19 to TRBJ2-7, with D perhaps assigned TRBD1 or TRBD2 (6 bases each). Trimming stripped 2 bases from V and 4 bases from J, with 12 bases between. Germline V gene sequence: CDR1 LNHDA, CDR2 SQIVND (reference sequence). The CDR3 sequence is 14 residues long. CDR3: CASSIWGAGYEQYF. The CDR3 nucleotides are TGTGCCAGTAGTATATGGGGGGCTGGATACGAGCAGTACTTC.

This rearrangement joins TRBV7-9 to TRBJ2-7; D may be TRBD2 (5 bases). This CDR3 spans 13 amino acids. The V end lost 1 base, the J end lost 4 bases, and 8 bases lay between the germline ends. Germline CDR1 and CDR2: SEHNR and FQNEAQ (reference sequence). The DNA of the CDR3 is TGTGCCAGCAGCTTAGACGGGGATTACGAGCAGTACTTC. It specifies CASSLDGDYEQYF.

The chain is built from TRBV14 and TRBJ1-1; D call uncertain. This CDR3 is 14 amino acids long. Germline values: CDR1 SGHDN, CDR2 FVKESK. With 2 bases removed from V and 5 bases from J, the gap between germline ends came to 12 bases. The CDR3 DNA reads TGTGCCAGCAGCCAAAATTGGGGTAGAACTGAAGCTTTCTTT. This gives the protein CASSQNWGRTEAFF.

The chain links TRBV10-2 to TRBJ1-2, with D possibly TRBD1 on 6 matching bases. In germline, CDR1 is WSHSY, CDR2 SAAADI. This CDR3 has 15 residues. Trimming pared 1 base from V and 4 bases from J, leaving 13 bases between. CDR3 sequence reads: CASSEWKGEPYGYTF. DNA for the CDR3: TGCGCCAGCAGTGAGTGGAAGGGGGAACCCTATGGCTACACCTTC.